The rows below give T cell receptor beta chains drawn from one sample of a study of Ad26.COV2.S vaccination and SARS-CoV-2 variants. Clones were sequenced by immunoSEQ multiplex PCR, and TCRdb holds only the in-frame ones, with some missing. The sample has 300,000 to 400,000 clones, 75% to 90% seen once. The specimen was peripheral blood, collected in a trial of Ad26.COV2.S vaccine versus placebo. The receptors here all came from a person aged 18-65 years who received the Ad26.COV2.S COVID-19 vaccine or a placebo. The CDR3 runs from the conserved cysteine through the conserved F or W. D genes are given only for firm matches. Not all rows give a size; the values are once, few, many and, for expanded clones, a class.

>NA|TRBV5-5|NA|TRBJ2-7
TGTGCCAGCAGCTTGACGACCCGCCAGGGCTCCTACGAGCAGTACTTC
CASSLTTRQGSYEQYF
>NA|TRBV6-5|NA|TRBJ1-5
TGTGCCAGCAGTTACTCTATAGGGCTGGGACAGCCCCAGCATTTT
CASSYSIGLGQPQHF
>TRBD1|TRBV19|NA|TRBJ1-2
TGTGCCAGTAGTATCCAGCCGGGTTCTAAGAAATCGACAGGGGCCTATGGCTACACCTTC
CASSIQPGSKKSTGAYGYTF
>NA|TRBV6-5|NA|TRBJ1-6
TGTGCCAGCAGTTACTCGGGGAATTCACCCCTCCACTTT
CASSYSGNSPLHF
>NA|TRBV27|NA|TRBJ1-2
TGTGCCAGCAGTAAACAGGGACCCTATGGCTACACCTTC
CASSKQGPYGYTF
>NA|TRBV7-9|NA|TRBJ2-3
TGTGCCAGCAGCTTCCGTAGCGGAAGATACACAGATACGCAGTATTTT
CASSFRSGRYTDTQYF
>NA|TRBV25-1|NA|TRBJ1-1
TGTGCCAGCAGTGAGTCGAGGGTCATGAACACTGAAGCTTTCTTT
CASSESRVMNTEAFF
>TRBD1|TRBV6-2/TRBV6-3|NA|TRBJ1-5
TGTGCCAGCAGTTGGCGACAGGGTAGCCAGCCCCAGCATTTT
CASSWRQGSQPQHF
>TRBD1|TRBV30|NA|TRBJ2-2
TGTGCCTGGGACAGGGCCACCGGGGAGCTGTTTTTT
CAWDRATGELFF
>TRBD2|TRBV5-6|NA|TRBJ2-3
TGTGCCAGCAGCTTGGACGGTAGCGGGGATTACACAGATACGCAGTATTTT
CASSLDGSGDYTDTQYF
>NA|TRBV19|once|TRBJ1-1
TGTGCCAGTAGTACTCCCGTGGGGGTGAACACTGAAGCTTTCTTT
CASSTPVGVNTEAFF
>TRBD1|TRBV6-5|NA|TRBJ2-2
TGTGCCAGCAGTTACTCGCAAACAGGGGTTGGCGGGGAGCTGTTTTTT
CASSYSQTGVGGELFF
>NA|TRBV11-3|NA|TRBJ2-5
TGTGCCAGCAGCGTGAGGTCGGGCAGGGAGGAGACCCAGTACTTC
CASSVRSGREETQYF
>TRBD1|TRBV5-6|NA|TRBJ2-7
TGTGCCAGCAGCTTGTGGAGCAGGGGGATAGCCTACGAGCAGTACTTC
CASSLWSRGIAYEQYF
>NA|TRBV19|NA|TRBJ2-1
TGTGCCAGTAGTATAGGGGGGGCCGGGTACAATGAGCAGTTCTTC
CASSIGGAGYNEQFF
>NA|TRBV15|NA|TRBJ1-1
TGTGCCACCAGCAGCCAGGGTACTGAAGCTTTCTTT
CATSSQGTEAFF
>NA|TRBV7-9|once|TRBJ1-4
TGTGCCAGCAGCCCTACCAATCAGAATAATGAAAAACTGTTTTTT
CASSPTNQNNEKLFF
>NA|TRBV12-3/TRBV12-4|NA|TRBJ2-5
TGTGCCAGCAGCCCGGGACTCCGAGAGACCCAGTACTTC
CASSPGLRETQYF
>TRBD1|TRBV7-2|NA|TRBJ1-6
TGTGCCAGCAGCTGGGGGGACAGTCTGTTCAATTCACCCCTCCACTTT
CASSWGDSLFNSPLHF
>TRBD2|TRBV28|NA|TRBJ2-7
TGTGCCAGCGGTACCGGGGGGAAAAGGACTTCATACGAGCAGTACTTC
CASGTGGKRTSYEQYF
>TRBD1|TRBV5-6|NA|TRBJ2-1
TGTGCCAGCAGCTTAACGGATCCGGGACAGGGGCCCAATGAGCAGTTCTTC
CASSLTDPGQGPNEQFF
>TRBD1|TRBV2|NA|TRBJ2-3
TGTGCCAGCAGGGAGACGGGACAGGCAGATACGCAGTATTTT
CASRETGQADTQYF
>NA|TRBV12-3/TRBV12-4|NA|TRBJ2-5
TGTGCCAGCAGTTCAGGGGCAGGGACCCAGTACTTC
CASSSGAGTQYF
>NA|TRBV19|NA|TRBJ1-1
TGTGCCAGTAGTCCTCTCCGCGGACGGATGAACACTGAAGCTTTCTTT
CASSPLRGRMNTEAFF
>TRBD2|TRBV3-1/TRBV3-2|NA|TRBJ2-1
TGTGCCAGCAGCCTTCGAGGGTTAGCGGGGGGTCATCGCTCCTACAATGAGCAGTTCTTC
CASSLRGLAGGHRSYNEQFF
>TRBD2|TRBV6-1|NA|TRBJ2-1
TGTGCCAGCAGTGTAGCGGGAATCTACAATGAGCAGTTCTTC
CASSVAGIYNEQFF
>NA|TRBV20-1|NA|TRBJ2-3
TGCAGTGCTGGAAAACAGGAGGAGCAGTATTTT
CSAGKQEEQYF
>NA|TRBV18|NA|TRBJ1-1
TGTGCCAGCTCACCGCGCAACACTGAAGCTTTCTTT
CASSPRNTEAFF
>NA|TRBV27|NA|TRBJ2-1
TGTGCCAGCAGTCCCTTAAACAATGAGCAGTTCTTC
CASSPLNNEQFF
>NA|TRBV7-9|NA|TRBJ2-1
TGTGCCAGCAGCCACCCTAGAGGCTCGGGGTTTTACAATGAGCAGTTCTTC
CASSHPRGSGFYNEQFF
>TRBD1|TRBV5-1|once|TRBJ2-3
TGCGCCAGCAGCCCCCAGACAGGGGGCGGGGATACGCAGTATTTT
CASSPQTGGGDTQYF
>NA|TRBV12-3/TRBV12-4|NA|TRBJ2-2
TGTGCCAGCAGTCCGACCCGCACCGGGGAGCTGTTTTTT
CASSPTRTGELFF
>NA|TRBV29-1|NA|TRBJ1-3
TGCAGCGTCTGGCGGGACTCTGGAAACACCATATATTTT
CSVWRDSGNTIYF
>NA|TRBV20-1|NA|TRBJ2-1
TGCAGTGCTAGCGCGGGGACTGGGCAGTTCTTC
CSASAGTGQFF
>NA|TRBV2|NA|TRBJ1-6
TGTGCCAGCAGTGCTTTAGGTTCACCCCTCCACTTT
CASSALGSPLHF
>TRBD1|TRBV11-2|NA|TRBJ2-3
TGTGCCAGCAGCGTAGGGGAAGGGACAGGCACAGATACGCAGTATTTT
CASSVGEGTGTDTQYF
>NA|TRBV7-3|few|TRBJ2-1
TGTGCCAGCTCTCGGGAGAGTGTGTACAATGAGCAGTTCTTC
CASSRESVYNEQFF
>NA|TRBV7-9|few|TRBJ1-4
TGTGCCAGCAGCTTAGCTTGGACCGCGGTACAGAATGAAAAACTGTTTTTT
CASSLAWTAVQNEKLFF
>NA|TRBV6-5|NA|TRBJ1-4
TGTGCCAGCAGTTACTCAAAAGTGAGTCCTCTCCTGTTTTTT
CASSYSKVSPLLFF